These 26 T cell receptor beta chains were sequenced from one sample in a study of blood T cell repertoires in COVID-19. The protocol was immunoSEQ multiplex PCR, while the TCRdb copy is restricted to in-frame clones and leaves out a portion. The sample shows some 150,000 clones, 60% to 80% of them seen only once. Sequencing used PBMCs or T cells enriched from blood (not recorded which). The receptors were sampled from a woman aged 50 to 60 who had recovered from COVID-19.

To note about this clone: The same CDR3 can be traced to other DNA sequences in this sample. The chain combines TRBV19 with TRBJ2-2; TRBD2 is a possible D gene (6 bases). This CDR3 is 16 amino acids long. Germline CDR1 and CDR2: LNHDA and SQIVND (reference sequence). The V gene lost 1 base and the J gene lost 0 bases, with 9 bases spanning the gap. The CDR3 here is CASSIGGTSNTGELFF. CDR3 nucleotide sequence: TGTGCCAGTAGTATAGGGGGGACTTCGAACACCGGGGAGCTGTTTTTT.

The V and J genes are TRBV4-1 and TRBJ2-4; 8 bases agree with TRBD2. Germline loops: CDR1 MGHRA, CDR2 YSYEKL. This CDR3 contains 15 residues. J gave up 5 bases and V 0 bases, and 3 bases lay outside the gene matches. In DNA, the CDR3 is TGCGCCAGCAGCCAAGATAAGCGGGAGCAAAACATTCAGTACTTC. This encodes CASSQDKREQNIQYF.

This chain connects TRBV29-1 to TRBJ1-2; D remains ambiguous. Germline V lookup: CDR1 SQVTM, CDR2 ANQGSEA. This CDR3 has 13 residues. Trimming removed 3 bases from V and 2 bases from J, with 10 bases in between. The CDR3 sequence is CSVDQYRNYGYTF. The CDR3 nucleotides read TGCAGCGTTGATCAGTACAGAAACTATGGCTACACCTTC. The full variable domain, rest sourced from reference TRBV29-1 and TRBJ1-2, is SAVISQKPSRDICQRGTSLTIQCQVDSQVTMMFWYRQQPGQSLTLIATANQGSEATYESGFVIDKFPISRPNLTFSTLTVSNMSPEDSSIYLCSVDQYRNYGYTFGSGTRLTVV.

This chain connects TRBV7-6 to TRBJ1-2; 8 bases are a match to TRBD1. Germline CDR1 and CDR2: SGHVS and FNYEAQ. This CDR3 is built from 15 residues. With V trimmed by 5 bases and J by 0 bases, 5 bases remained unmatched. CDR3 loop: CASSPWTGSNYGYTF. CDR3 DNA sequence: TGTGCCAGCAGCCCATGGACAGGGTCTAACTATGGCTACACCTTC.

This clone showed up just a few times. The CDR3, as DNA: TGTGCCAGCGGCAGGGGCTCCTACGAGCAGTACTTC. Translated: CASGRGSYEQYF. The V call is TRBV2, the J call TRBJ2-7, with D tentatively TRBD1 (6 bases). Trimming removed 8 bases from V and 0 bases from J, with 8 bases in between. Germline V CDR1 and CDR2: SNHLY, FYNNEI. This CDR3 comprises 12 residues.

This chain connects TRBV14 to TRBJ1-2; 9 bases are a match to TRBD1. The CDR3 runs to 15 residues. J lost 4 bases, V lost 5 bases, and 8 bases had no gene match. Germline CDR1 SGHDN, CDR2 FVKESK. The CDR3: CASSAQGARSYGYTF. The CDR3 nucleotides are TGTGCCAGCAGCGCACAGGGGGCTCGTAGCTATGGCTACACCTTC.

CDR3 bases: TGCGCCAGCAGCTTGGCGCAGGGGGCGCGTAACACTGAAGCTTTCTTT. It codes for CASSLAQGARNTEAFF. This chain uses TRBV5-1 with TRBJ1-1, with 8 bases matching TRBD1. Trimming removed 0 bases from V and 2 bases from J; junction bases left unmatched: 6. CDR1 and CDR2 from the germline V gene are SGHRS and YFSETQ. This CDR3 comprises 16 residues. Full variable domain (outside the CDR3, taken from reference TRBV5-1 and TRBJ1-1): KAGVTQTPRYLIKTRGQQVTLSCSPISGHRSVSWYQQTPGQGLQFLFEYFSETQRNKGNFPGRFSGRQFSNSRSEMNVSTLELGDSALYLCASSLAQGARNTEAFFGQGTRLTVV.

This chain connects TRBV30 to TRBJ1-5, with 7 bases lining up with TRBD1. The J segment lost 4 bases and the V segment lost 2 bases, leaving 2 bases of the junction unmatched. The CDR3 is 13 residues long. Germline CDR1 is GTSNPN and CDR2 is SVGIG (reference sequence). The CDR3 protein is CAWSLGQNQPQHF. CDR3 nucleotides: TGTGCCTGGAGTTTGGGACAGAATCAGCCCCAGCATTTT.

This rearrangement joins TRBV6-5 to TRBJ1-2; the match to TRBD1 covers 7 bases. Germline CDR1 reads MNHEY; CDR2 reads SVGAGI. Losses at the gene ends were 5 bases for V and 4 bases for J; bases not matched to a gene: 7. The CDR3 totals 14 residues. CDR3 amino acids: CASSTGTESYGYTF. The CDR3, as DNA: TGTGCCAGCAGTACCGGGACAGAGTCCTATGGCTACACCTTC.

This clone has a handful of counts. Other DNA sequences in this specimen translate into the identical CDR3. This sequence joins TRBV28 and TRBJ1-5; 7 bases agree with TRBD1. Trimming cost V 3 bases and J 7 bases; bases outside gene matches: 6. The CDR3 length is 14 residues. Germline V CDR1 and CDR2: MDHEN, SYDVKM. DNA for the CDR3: TGTGCCAGCAGTTTGGAGGGGGCAGGCCAGCCCCAGCATTTT. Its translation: CASSLEGAGQPQHF.

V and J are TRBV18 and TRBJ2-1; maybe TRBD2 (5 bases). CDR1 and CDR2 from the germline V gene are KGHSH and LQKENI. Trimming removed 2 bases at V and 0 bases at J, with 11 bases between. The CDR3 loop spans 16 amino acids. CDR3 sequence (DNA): TGTGCCAGCTCACCATTAGCGAAAAGCTCCTACAATGAGCAGTTCTTC. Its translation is CASSPLAKSSYNEQFF.

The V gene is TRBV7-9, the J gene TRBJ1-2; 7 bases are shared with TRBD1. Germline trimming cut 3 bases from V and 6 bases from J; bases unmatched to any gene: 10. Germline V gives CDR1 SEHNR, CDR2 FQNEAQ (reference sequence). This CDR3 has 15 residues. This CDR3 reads CASSFIASGTDGYTF. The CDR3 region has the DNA TGTGCCAGCAGCTTCATAGCTTCAGGGACAGATGGCTACACCTTC.

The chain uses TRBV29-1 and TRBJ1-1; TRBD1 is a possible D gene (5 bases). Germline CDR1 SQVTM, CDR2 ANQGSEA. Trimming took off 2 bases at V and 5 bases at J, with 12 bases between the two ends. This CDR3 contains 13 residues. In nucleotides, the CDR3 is TGCAGCGTTGAACACGGCAGGGAAACTGAAGCTTTCTTT. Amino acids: CSVEHGRETEAFF.

The CDR3 nucleotides are TGTGCCATCGGACGGGGGAGAGATTCACCCCTCCACTTT. This gives the protein CAIGRGRDSPLHF. The gene calls are TRBV6-5 and TRBJ1-6; tentatively, D is TRBD1 (5 bases). Trimming took 10 bases from V and 8 from J, leaving 15 bases between them. The V gene's germline CDR1 is MNHEY and CDR2 SVGAGI. The CDR3 contains 13 residues.

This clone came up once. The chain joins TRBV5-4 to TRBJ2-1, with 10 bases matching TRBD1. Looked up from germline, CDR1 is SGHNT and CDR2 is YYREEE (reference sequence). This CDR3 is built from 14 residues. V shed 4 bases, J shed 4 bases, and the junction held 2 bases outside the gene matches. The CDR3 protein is CASSRDRGYNEQFF. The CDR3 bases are TGTGCCAGCAGCCGGGACAGGGGATACAATGAGCAGTTCTTC.

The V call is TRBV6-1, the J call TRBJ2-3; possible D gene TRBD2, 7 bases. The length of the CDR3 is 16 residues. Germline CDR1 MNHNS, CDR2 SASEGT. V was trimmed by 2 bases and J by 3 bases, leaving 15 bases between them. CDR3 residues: CASSEHRGALTDTQYF. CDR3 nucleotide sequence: TGTGCCAGCAGTGAACATCGGGGGGCATTGACAGATACGCAGTATTTT.

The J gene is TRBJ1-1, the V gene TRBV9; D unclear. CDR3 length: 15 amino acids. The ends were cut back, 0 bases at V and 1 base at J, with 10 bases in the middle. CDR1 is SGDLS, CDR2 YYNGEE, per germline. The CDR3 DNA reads TGTGCCAGCAGCGTAGATGGTACGGGGAACACTGAAGCTTTCTTT. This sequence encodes CASSVDGTGNTEAFF.

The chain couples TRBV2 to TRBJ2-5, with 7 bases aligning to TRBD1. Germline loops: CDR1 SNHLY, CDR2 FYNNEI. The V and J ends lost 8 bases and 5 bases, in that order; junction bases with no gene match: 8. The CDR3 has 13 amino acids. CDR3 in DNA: TGTGCCAGCGGGCAGACAGGGTATGAGACCCAGTACTTC. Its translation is CASGQTGYETQYF.

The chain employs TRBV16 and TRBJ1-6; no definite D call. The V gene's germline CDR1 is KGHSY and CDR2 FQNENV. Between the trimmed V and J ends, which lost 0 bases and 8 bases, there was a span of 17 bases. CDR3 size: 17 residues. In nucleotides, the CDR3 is TGTGCCAGCAGCCAATCCTCAGTCCAAACCGAATATTCACCCCTCCACTTT. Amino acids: CASSQSSVQTEYSPLHF.

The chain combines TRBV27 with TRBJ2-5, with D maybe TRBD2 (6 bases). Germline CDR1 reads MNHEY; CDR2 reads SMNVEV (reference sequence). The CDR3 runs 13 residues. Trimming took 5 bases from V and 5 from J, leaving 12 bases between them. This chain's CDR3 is CASSGDLGETQYF. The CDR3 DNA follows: TGTGCCAGCAGTGGGGACTTGGGGGAGACCCAGTACTTC.

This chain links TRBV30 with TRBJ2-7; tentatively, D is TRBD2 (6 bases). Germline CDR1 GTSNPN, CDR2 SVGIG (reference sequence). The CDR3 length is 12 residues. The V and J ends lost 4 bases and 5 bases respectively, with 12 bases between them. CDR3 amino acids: CAWNRGFHEQYF. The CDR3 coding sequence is TGTGCCTGGAACCGGGGGTTCCACGAGCAGTACTTC.

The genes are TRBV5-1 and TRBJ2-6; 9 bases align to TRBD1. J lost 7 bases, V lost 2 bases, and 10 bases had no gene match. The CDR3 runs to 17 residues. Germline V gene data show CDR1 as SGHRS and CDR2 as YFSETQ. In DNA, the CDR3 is TGCGCCAGCAGCTTCCAAACAGGGGGCAGAGGAGCCAACGTCCTGACTTTC. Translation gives CASSFQTGGRGANVLTF.

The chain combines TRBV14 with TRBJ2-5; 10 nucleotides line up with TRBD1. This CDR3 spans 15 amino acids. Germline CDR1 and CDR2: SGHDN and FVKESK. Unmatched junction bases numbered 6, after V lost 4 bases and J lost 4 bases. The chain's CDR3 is CASSLRTGGSETQYF. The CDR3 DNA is TGTGCCAGCAGCCTTCGGACAGGGGGGTCAGAGACCCAGTACTTC.

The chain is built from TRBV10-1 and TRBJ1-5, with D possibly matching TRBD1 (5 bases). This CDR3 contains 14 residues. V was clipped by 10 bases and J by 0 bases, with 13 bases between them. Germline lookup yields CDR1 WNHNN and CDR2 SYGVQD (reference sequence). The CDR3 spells CAIRQNLSNQPQHF. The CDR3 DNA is TGCGCCATTAGACAGAACCTTAGCAATCAGCCCCAGCATTTT.

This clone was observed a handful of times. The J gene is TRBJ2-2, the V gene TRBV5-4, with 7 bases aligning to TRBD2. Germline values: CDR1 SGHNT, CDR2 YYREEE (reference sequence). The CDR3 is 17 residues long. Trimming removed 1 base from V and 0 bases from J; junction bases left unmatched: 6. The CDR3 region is CASSLFPSGPNTGELFF. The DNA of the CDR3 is TGTGCCAGCAGCTTGTTCCCTAGCGGCCCGAACACCGGGGAGCTGTTTTTT.

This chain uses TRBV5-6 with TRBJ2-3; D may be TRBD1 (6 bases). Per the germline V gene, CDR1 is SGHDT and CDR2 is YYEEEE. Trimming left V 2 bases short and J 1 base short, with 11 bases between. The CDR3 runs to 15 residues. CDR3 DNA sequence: TGTGCCAGCAGCTTTACAGGGTTGGGCACAGATACGCAGTATTTT. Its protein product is CASSFTGLGTDTQYF.